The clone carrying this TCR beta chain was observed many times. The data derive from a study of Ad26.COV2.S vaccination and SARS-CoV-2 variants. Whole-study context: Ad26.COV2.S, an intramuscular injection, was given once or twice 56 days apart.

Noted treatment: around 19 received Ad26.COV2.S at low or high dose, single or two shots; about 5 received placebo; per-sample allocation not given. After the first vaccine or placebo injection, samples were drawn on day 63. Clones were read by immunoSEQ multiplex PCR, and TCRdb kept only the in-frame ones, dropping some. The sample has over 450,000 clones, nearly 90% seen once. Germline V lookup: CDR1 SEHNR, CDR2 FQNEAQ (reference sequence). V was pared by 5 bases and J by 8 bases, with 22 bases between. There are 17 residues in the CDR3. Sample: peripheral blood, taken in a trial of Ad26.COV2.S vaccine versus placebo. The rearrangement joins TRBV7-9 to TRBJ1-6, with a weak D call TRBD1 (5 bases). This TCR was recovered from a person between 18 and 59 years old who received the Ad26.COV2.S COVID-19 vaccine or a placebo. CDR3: CASSPGLARVGDSPLHF. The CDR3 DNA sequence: TGTGCCAGCAGCCCGGGGCTGGCTAGGGTAGGCGATTCACCCCTCCACTTT. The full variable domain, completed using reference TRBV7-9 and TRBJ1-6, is DTGVSQNPRHKITKRGQNVTFRCDPISEHNRLYWYRQTLGQGPEFLTYFQNEAQLEKSRLLSDRFSAERPKGSFSTLEIQRTEQGDSAMYLCASSPGLARVGDSPLHFGNGTRLTVT.